This entry features one TCR beta chain sequence. Its antigen is not yet known. No base quality values were provided; no much bigger clone lies one nucleotide off. The data derive from a study of technical replicates of blood from several donors (dated by TCRdb to about 2017). The library came from the immunoSEQ multiplex PCR assay. TCRdb obtained this table from immuneACCESS and retained in-frame rearrangements with V and J assigned. These tables miss some clones; where compared with another copy, unresolved V genes account for less than half of the shortfall, and the remainder is unexplained. Counted in this sample were over 65,000 clones; more than 95% of them appeared once. The top ten clonotypes cover around 0.16% of the sample. The CDR3 has 18 amino acids, counting the end cysteine and phenylalanine. The entry retains the CDR3 DNA only, 54 bases that are in frame from base 1. Via the germline V gene, CDR1 is MGHRA and CDR2 YSYEKL. Trimming removed 2 bases from V and 1 base from J, leaving 17 bases between the germline ends.

The sequence is built from TRBV4-1 and TRBJ1-4; TRBD1 is perhaps the D gene, given 6 matching bases. Sequencing used T cells isolated from PBMCs. The sequence was obtained from a human donor in good health. The CDR3 reads CASSQSYRARRTNEKLFF. Here is the DNA: TGCGCCAGCAGCCAATCCTACAGGGCGAGAAGAACTAATGAAAAACTGTTTTTT.